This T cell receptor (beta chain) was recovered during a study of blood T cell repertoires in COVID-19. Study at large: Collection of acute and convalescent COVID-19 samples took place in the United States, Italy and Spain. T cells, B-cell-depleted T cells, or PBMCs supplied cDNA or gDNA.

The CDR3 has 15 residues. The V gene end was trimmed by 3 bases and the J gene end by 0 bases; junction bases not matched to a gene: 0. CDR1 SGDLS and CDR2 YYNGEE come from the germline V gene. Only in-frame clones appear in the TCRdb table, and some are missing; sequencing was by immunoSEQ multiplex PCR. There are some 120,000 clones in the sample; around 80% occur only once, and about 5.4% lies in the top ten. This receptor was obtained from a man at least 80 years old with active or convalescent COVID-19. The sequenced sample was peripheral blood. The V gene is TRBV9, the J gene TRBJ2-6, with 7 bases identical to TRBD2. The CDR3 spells CASSGGGSGANVLTF. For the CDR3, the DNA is TGTGCCAGCAGCGGGGGGGGCTCTGGGGCCAACGTCCTGACTTTC.